Listed below are T cell receptor beta chains from one sample, sequenced in a study of T-cell reconstitution after alpha-beta-depleted transplantation in children. Using its own MiXCR run on the PCR reads, TCRdb lists one record per CDR3 protein. The profile shows around 92,000 distinct CDR3 sequences, approximately 12% of them singletons. The source material was PBMCs from the stem cell graft donor, sampled from the stem cell graft. These receptor sequences come from a human donor who donated a stem cell graft to a child with inherited bone marrow failure. Both conserved end residues are part of each CDR3. The order of the fields is clone size, D gene, J gene, V gene, CDR3 protein, CDR3 DNA. The D gene is left open where the match is weak. Where a row states a size, it is once, few, many or the class of an expanded clone; other rows omit it.

clone size: many; D gene: TRBD1; J gene: TRBJ1-2; V gene: TRBV5-1; CDR3 protein: CASSRSDRGFNYGYTF; CDR3 DNA: TGCGCCAGCAGCAGGTCCGACAGGGGGTTCAACTATGGCTACACCTTC
clone size: many; D gene: -; J gene: TRBJ2-1; V gene: TRBV27; CDR3 protein: CASSFFGGDFYEQFF; CDR3 DNA: TGTGCCAGCAGTTTCTTCGGCGGGGATTTTTATGAGCAGTTCTTC
clone size: few; D gene: -; J gene: TRBJ2-3; V gene: TRBV7-6; CDR3 protein: CASSLWGGATDTQYF; CDR3 DNA: TGTGCCAGCAGCTTATGGGGGGGGGCAACAGATACGCAGTATTTT
clone size: many; D gene: -; J gene: TRBJ2-3; V gene: TRBV20-1; CDR3 protein: CSADTTGWGGTQYF; CDR3 DNA: TGCAGTGCTGACACGACAGGGTGGGGAGGTACGCAGTATTTT
clone size: many; D gene: -; J gene: TRBJ2-7; V gene: TRBV11-2; CDR3 protein: CASSSILRDPRGSSYEQYF; CDR3 DNA: TGTGCCAGCAGCTCAATCCTCCGGGACCCCAGGGGTAGCTCCTACGAGCAGTACTTC
clone size: many; D gene: -; J gene: TRBJ1-3; V gene: TRBV7-2; CDR3 protein: CASSFGGPTTIYF; CDR3 DNA: TGTGCCAGCAGCTTTGGGGGGCCGACGACCATATATTTT
clone size: many; D gene: -; J gene: TRBJ1-2; V gene: TRBV5-1; CDR3 protein: CACARGPLDSSNYGYTF; CDR3 DNA: TGCGCCTGTGCGAGGGGACCACTCGACTCATCTAACTATGGCTACACCTTC
clone size: once; D gene: -; J gene: TRBJ2-3; V gene: TRBV27; CDR3 protein: CAPRGVRTDTQYF; CDR3 DNA: TGTGCCCCCAGGGGGGTTAGGACAGATACGCAGTATTTT
clone size: many; D gene: -; J gene: TRBJ2-5; V gene: TRBV20-1; CDR3 protein: CSASQRGTQYF; CDR3 DNA: TGCAGTGCTAGCCAACGGGGGACCCAGTACTTC
clone size: many; D gene: TRBD2; J gene: TRBJ2-7; V gene: TRBV18; CDR3 protein: CASSLAGALYEQYF; CDR3 DNA: TGTGCCAGCTCACTAGCGGGAGCCCTCTACGAGCAGTACTTC
clone size: many; D gene: TRBD2; J gene: TRBJ2-1; V gene: TRBV5-1; CDR3 protein: CASSVGLAGSYNEQFF; CDR3 DNA: TGCGCCAGCAGCGTCGGACTAGCGGGGTCCTACAATGAGCAGTTCTTC
clone size: -; D gene: -; J gene: TRBJ2-2; V gene: TRBV7-3; CDR3 protein: CASSSRDARTGTGELFF; CDR3 DNA: TGTGCCAGCAGCTCACGGGACGCCCGGACTGGAACCGGGGAGCTGTTTTTT
clone size: many; D gene: -; J gene: TRBJ2-7; V gene: TRBV5-1; CDR3 protein: CASSGDPRTYEQYF; CDR3 DNA: TGCGCCAGCAGTGGGGACCCCAGGACCTACGAGCAGTACTTC
clone size: many; D gene: -; J gene: TRBJ2-7; V gene: TRBV4-3; CDR3 protein: CASSRKPGGEYYEQYF; CDR3 DNA: TGCGCCAGCAGCCGCAAACCAGGGGGGGAGTACTACGAGCAGTACTTC
clone size: many; D gene: -; J gene: TRBJ2-4; V gene: TRBV28; CDR3 protein: CASSPRVTAKNIQYF; CDR3 DNA: TGTGCCAGCAGCCCACGGGTTACCGCCAAAAACATTCAGTACTTC
clone size: many; D gene: -; J gene: TRBJ1-1; V gene: TRBV3-1; CDR3 protein: CASSPAGGMEAFF; CDR3 DNA: TGTGCCAGCAGCCCCGCCGGGGGAATGGAAGCTTTCTTT
clone size: many; D gene: -; J gene: TRBJ2-7; V gene: TRBV20-1; CDR3 protein: CSAFNTRLIF; CDR3 DNA: TGCAGTGCTTTCAACACTAGACTCATCTTC
clone size: few; D gene: -; J gene: TRBJ2-2; V gene: TRBV28; CDR3 protein: CATEGLATGELFF; CDR3 DNA: TGTGCTACCGAAGGGCTAGCGACCGGGGAGCTGTTTTTT
clone size: many; D gene: TRBD1; J gene: TRBJ2-2; V gene: TRBV29-1; CDR3 protein: CSTLQRQGAPHTGELFF; CDR3 DNA: TGCAGCACATTACAACGACAGGGGGCTCCTCACACCGGGGAGCTGTTTTTT
clone size: -; D gene: -; J gene: TRBJ2-3; V gene: TRBV13; CDR3 protein: CASSFARTDTQYF; CDR3 DNA: TGTGCCAGCAGCTTCGCCCGGACAGATACGCAGTATTTT
clone size: many; D gene: -; J gene: TRBJ1-5; V gene: TRBV28; CDR3 protein: CASGRDLNSNQPQHF; CDR3 DNA: TGTGCCAGCGGAAGGGACCTTAATAGCAATCAGCCCCAGCATTTT
clone size: many; D gene: -; J gene: TRBJ1-1; V gene: TRBV7-2; CDR3 protein: CASSPGRGYRAFF; CDR3 DNA: TGTGCCAGCAGCCCAGGGAGGGGGTATCGGGCTTTCTTT
clone size: -; D gene: -; J gene: TRBJ2-5; V gene: TRBV5-1; CDR3 protein: CASSSTGNQETQYF; CDR3 DNA: TGCGCCAGCAGCTCCACAGGGAACCAAGAGACCCAGTACTTC
clone size: many; D gene: -; J gene: TRBJ2-1; V gene: TRBV11-3; CDR3 protein: CASSPRGAEGNEQFF; CDR3 DNA: TGTGCCAGCAGCCCTAGGGGTGCCGAGGGCAATGAGCAGTTCTTC
clone size: many; D gene: TRBD2; J gene: TRBJ2-7; V gene: TRBV5-5; CDR3 protein: CASTGTSVYEQYF; CDR3 DNA: TGTGCCAGCACCGGGACTAGCGTTTACGAGCAGTACTTC
clone size: many; D gene: TRBD1; J gene: TRBJ1-2; V gene: TRBV20-1; CDR3 protein: CSAGSRGGYGYTF; CDR3 DNA: TGCAGTGCTGGAAGCAGGGGGGGCTATGGCTACACCTTC
clone size: many; D gene: -; J gene: TRBJ2-1; V gene: TRBV11-3; CDR3 protein: CASSLEGRTEQFF; CDR3 DNA: TGTGCCAGCAGCTTAGAAGGCCGAACTGAGCAGTTCTTC
clone size: many; D gene: TRBD1; J gene: TRBJ2-7; V gene: TRBV15; CDR3 protein: CATSRTRRDSYEQYF; CDR3 DNA: TGTGCCACCAGCAGAACACGCAGGGACAGCTACGAGCAGTACTTC
clone size: many; D gene: -; J gene: TRBJ1-2; V gene: TRBV5-5; CDR3 protein: CASSLDGPYGYTF; CDR3 DNA: TGTGCCAGCAGCTTGGACGGCCCCTATGGCTACACCTTC
clone size: -; D gene: -; J gene: TRBJ2-5; V gene: TRBV18; CDR3 protein: CASSPPSARETQYF; CDR3 DNA: TGTGCCAGCTCACCACCCTCAGCTCGGGAGACCCAGTACTTC
clone size: few; D gene: -; J gene: TRBJ2-2; V gene: TRBV11-2; CDR3 protein: CASSISPGRTGYGELFF; CDR3 DNA: TGTGCCAGCAGCATATCCCCGGGACGGACTGGCTACGGGGAGCTGTTTTTT
clone size: many; D gene: -; J gene: TRBJ2-7; V gene: TRBV10-3; CDR3 protein: CAISGGDSIYEQYF; CDR3 DNA: TGTGCCATCAGTGGGGGGGACTCTATCTACGAGCAGTACTTC
clone size: many; D gene: -; J gene: TRBJ2-5; V gene: TRBV12-3/TRBV12-4; CDR3 protein: CASSPGPNSQETQYF; CDR3 DNA: TGTGCCAGCAGTCCGGGACCGAACAGCCAAGAGACCCAGTACTTC
clone size: many; D gene: -; J gene: TRBJ2-7; V gene: TRBV5-6; CDR3 protein: CASSLAHLYEQYF; CDR3 DNA: TGTGCCAGCAGCTTGGCACATCTCTACGAGCAGTACTTC
clone size: many; D gene: -; J gene: TRBJ1-4; V gene: TRBV12-3/TRBV12-4; CDR3 protein: CASSLLPPKLFF; CDR3 DNA: TGTGCCAGCAGTTTACTCCCCCCGAAACTGTTTTTT
clone size: many; D gene: -; J gene: TRBJ2-7; V gene: TRBV5-1; CDR3 protein: CASSPDGSSYEQYF; CDR3 DNA: TGCGCCAGCAGCCCGGACGGCAGCTCCTACGAGCAGTACTTC
clone size: many; D gene: -; J gene: TRBJ2-1; V gene: TRBV5-1; CDR3 protein: CASSLVGGSYNEQFF; CDR3 DNA: TGCGCCAGCAGCTTGGTCGGGGGCTCCTACAATGAGCAGTTCTTC
clone size: many; D gene: -; J gene: TRBJ2-7; V gene: TRBV29-1; CDR3 protein: CSVEEAKNYEQYF; CDR3 DNA: TGCAGCGTTGAAGAAGCAAAGAACTACGAGCAGTACTTC
clone size: -; D gene: -; J gene: TRBJ2-3; V gene: TRBV5-1; CDR3 protein: CASSSSYSTDTQYF; CDR3 DNA: TGCGCCAGCAGCTCTAGCTATAGCACAGATACGCAGTATTTT
clone size: -; D gene: TRBD1; J gene: TRBJ1-3; V gene: TRBV5-6; CDR3 protein: CASSLQVGTDSGNTIYF; CDR3 DNA: TGTGCCAGCAGCTTACAAGTGGGGACAGACTCTGGAAACACCATATATTTT
clone size: many; D gene: TRBD1; J gene: TRBJ2-2; V gene: TRBV12-3/TRBV12-4; CDR3 protein: CASRTGYGELFF; CDR3 DNA: TGTGCCAGCAGGACAGGGTACGGGGAGCTGTTTTTT